These 29 T cell receptor beta chains originate from one sample sequenced in a study of cytomegalovirus exposure and HLA in healthy donors. A multiplex PCR was run with 60 Vbeta primers and 13 Jbeta primers. Using immunoSEQ multiplex PCR, the repertoire was profiled, and TCRdb retains in-frame clones only, with some absent. This table holds 150,000 to 200,000 clones, 82% found once. Sample: PBMCs. Receptors originate from a boy aged 2-9 years in good health and CMV-seronegative.

CDR3 sequence: CASSWGQEGGGYTF. The DNA of the CDR3 is TGTGCCAGCAGCTGGGGACAGGAGGGAGGCGGCTACACCTTC. The V and J genes are TRBV5-4 and TRBJ1-2; 8 nucleotides match TRBD1. CDR1 SGHNT and CDR2 YYREEE come from the germline V gene (reference sequence). The CDR3 totals 14 residues. With 3 bases clipped from V and 8 bases from J, the junction kept 9 bases outside the gene matches.

J is TRBJ1-2 and V is TRBV6-5; D remains ambiguous. Germline CDR1 and CDR2: MNHEY and SVGAGI. V shed 0 bases and J shed 0 bases, with 11 bases lying between them. The CDR3 spans 16 residues. In nucleotides, the CDR3 is TGTGCCAGCAGTTACTCGACGAACGGAGCTAACTATGGCTACACCTTC. It encodes CASSYSTNGANYGYTF.

The chain is built from TRBV7-2 and TRBJ1-2; 7 bases match TRBD1. J was trimmed by 7 bases and V by 5 bases; bases with no gene match: 13. The length of the CDR3 is 15 residues. CDR1 is SGHTA, CDR2 FQGNSA, per germline. This CDR3 reads CASSLRDSPMGGYTF. CDR3 DNA: TGTGCCAGCAGCCTAAGGGACAGCCCTATGGGTGGCTACACCTTC.

The rearrangement uses TRBV19 and TRBJ1-5, with D possibly TRBD1 on 6 matching bases. CDR1 is LNHDA, CDR2 SQIVND, per germline (reference sequence). The CDR3 has 13 amino acids. V was shortened by 7 bases and J by 6 bases, with 13 bases between the two germline ends. The CDR3 loop is CASTPRGFQPQHF. In DNA, the CDR3 is TGTGCCAGTACCCCGAGGGGGTTTCAGCCCCAGCATTTT.

This rearrangement joins TRBV6-5 to TRBJ1-1; D call uncertain. The V and J ends lost 8 bases and 5 bases respectively, with 12 bases between them. The CDR3 totals 12 residues. Germline V gene data show CDR1 as MNHEY and CDR2 as SVGAGI. CDR3 region: CASAEVGTEAFF. The CDR3 DNA reads TGTGCCAGCGCCGAGGTCGGGACTGAAGCTTTCTTT.

This sequence joins TRBV10-2 and TRBJ1-5; D remains unclear. The V and J ends lost 8 bases and 0 bases respectively, with 17 bases between them. In germline, CDR1 is WSHSY, CDR2 SAAADI. The CDR3 sequence is 16 residues long. The CDR3 DNA reads TGCGCCAGCTTCCTAGGCCGCCCGTTTAGCAATCAGCCCCAGCATTTT. Residues: CASFLGRPFSNQPQHF.

The rearrangement uses TRBV12-5 and TRBJ2-3; TRBD2 agrees at 8 bases. The CDR3 contains 15 residues. With V trimmed by 6 bases and J by 2 bases, 7 bases remained unmatched. The germline CDR1 and CDR2 sequences are LGHNT and FRNRAP. CDR3 coding DNA: TGTGCTAGTGGATCGGGACTAGGGTTCACAGATACGCAGTATTTT. Translating it yields CASGSGLGFTDTQYF.

This rearrangement joins TRBV7-8 to TRBJ2-2, with 16 bases fitting TRBD2. The CDR3 extends over 15 amino acids. Per the germline V gene, CDR1 is SGHVS and CDR2 is FQNEAQ. V shed 8 bases and J 6 bases; nucleotides not matched to a gene: 3. Here the CDR3 reads CASAGLAGGSGELFF. The CDR3 DNA reads TGTGCCAGCGCGGGACTAGCGGGGGGGTCCGGGGAGCTGTTTTTT.

V is TRBV5-8 and J is TRBJ2-5, with D perhaps matching TRBD1 (6 bases). Trimming cost V 6 bases and J 5 bases, with 14 bases left between them. This CDR3 contains 13 residues. In germline, CDR1 is SGHTS, CDR2 YDEGEE. Here the CDR3 DNA reads TGTGCCAGCATCAGGGGTAGGGGTGAGACCCAGTACTTC. Encoded protein: CASIRGRGETQYF. The full variable domain, rest sourced from reference TRBV5-8 and TRBJ2-5, is EAGVTQSPTHLIKTRGQQATLRCSPISGHTSVYWYQQALGLGLQFLLWYDEGEERNRGNFPPRFSGRQFPNYSSELNVNALELEDSALYLCASIRGRGETQYFGPGTRLLVL.

The chain joins TRBV4-3 to TRBJ2-7; 11 bases are shared with TRBD1. From germline, CDR1 is LGHNA and CDR2 YSLEER. There are 15 residues in the CDR3. The V gene end was trimmed by 2 bases and the J gene end by 6 bases; junction bases not matched to a gene: 6. The CDR3 spells CASSQTGTGGSEQYF. The CDR3 coding sequence is TGCGCCAGCAGCCAAACCGGGACAGGGGGAAGCGAGCAGTACTTC.

The V gene is TRBV5-4, the J gene TRBJ2-3; 7 bases fit TRBD2. CDR1 SGHNT and CDR2 YYREEE come from the germline V gene (reference sequence). The CDR3 is 15 residues long. Unmatched junction bases numbered 5, after V lost 0 bases and J lost 4 bases. The CDR3 loop is CASSLAGRAADTQYF. CDR3 DNA: TGTGCCAGCAGCTTGGCTGGGAGGGCCGCAGATACGCAGTATTTT.

This clone was found a few times. This sequence joins TRBV6-4 and TRBJ2-2, with D hard to call. The CDR3 has 16 amino acids. Germline assignment: CDR1 MRHNA and CDR2 SNTAGT. Trimming took off 1 base at V and 1 base at J, with 10 bases between the two ends. CDR3 region: CASSDYGHLNTGELFF. In nucleotides, the CDR3 is TGTGCCAGCAGTGACTATGGCCATCTGAACACCGGGGAGCTGTTTTTT.

The chain employs TRBV5-1 and TRBJ2-3; D perhaps matches TRBD2 (7 bases). CDR1 and CDR2 from the germline V gene are SGHRS and YFSETQ. The CDR3 is made up of 14 amino acids. Trimming removed 5 bases from V and 2 bases from J, with 12 bases in between. CDR3 nucleotides: TGCGCCAGCAGGGCGGGGGCTACCACAGATACGCAGTATTTT. It specifies CASRAGATTDTQYF.

This chain joins TRBV18 and TRBJ1-1; tentative D call: TRBD1 (5 bases). The CDR3 sequence is 15 residues long. V dropped 1 base and J dropped 0 bases, with 9 bases sitting between them. Germline-derived CDR1 and CDR2 are KGHSH and LQKENI. CDR3 nucleotides: TGTGCCAGCTCACCACAGGGGTTAATGAACACTGAAGCTTTCTTT. Amino acid sequence: CASSPQGLMNTEAFF.

V and J are TRBV6-6 and TRBJ2-3, with 7 bases identical to TRBD2. The CDR3 is made up of 16 amino acids. The trim removed 2 bases at V and 2 bases at J, leaving 7 bases unmatched. The germline gives CDR1 MNHNY, CDR2 SVGAGI (reference sequence). CDR3 DNA sequence: TGTGCCAGCAGTTACCCCGCTAGCGGCTCCACAGATACGCAGTATTTT. Protein: CASSYPASGSTDTQYF.

The V call is TRBV7-9, the J call TRBJ1-2; possible D gene TRBD1, 5 bases. Trimming cost V 4 bases and J 3 bases, with 15 bases left between them. Germline assignment: CDR1 SEHNR and CDR2 FQNEAQ (reference sequence). CDR3 size: 15 residues. This CDR3 is CASSWGPPIYYGYTF. The DNA of the CDR3 is TGTGCCAGCAGCTGGGGCCCTCCCATATACTATGGCTACACCTTC.

The chain links TRBV6-4 to TRBJ2-2; 8 bases are shared with TRBD1. J was trimmed by 3 bases and V by 10 bases; bases with no gene match: 7. The CDR3 sequence is 14 residues long. Germline CDR1 reads MRHNA; CDR2 reads SNTAGT. CDR3 nucleotide sequence: TGTGCCACGCGACAGGGGCCCTACACCGGGGAGCTGTTTTTT. This codes for CATRQGPYTGELFF.

This chain joins TRBV4-3 and TRBJ2-5; TRBD1 aligns across 7 bases. The length of the CDR3 is 14 residues. CDR1 and CDR2 (germline): LGHNA, YSLEER. V was clipped by 4 bases and J by 3 bases; unmatched bases: 5. The CDR3 nucleotides read TGCGCCAGCAGCCGAGGGACAGAAAAAGAGACCCAGTACTTC. Amino acid sequence: CASSRGTEKETQYF.

The chain has TRBV7-9 and TRBJ2-1; D is ambiguous. This CDR3 has 13 residues. The V gene lost 1 base and the J gene lost 5 bases, with 6 bases spanning the gap. Germline V lookup: CDR1 SEHNR, CDR2 FQNEAQ (reference sequence). Here the CDR3 reads CASSLVHNNEQFF. CDR3 nucleotide sequence: TGTGCCAGCAGCTTAGTACACAACAATGAGCAGTTCTTC.

The genes are TRBV7-9 and TRBJ1-1; a possible D gene is TRBD1 (5 bases). V was pared by 2 bases and J by 6 bases, with 7 bases between. In germline, CDR1 is SEHNR, CDR2 FQNEAQ (reference sequence). This CDR3 spans 12 amino acids. The CDR3: CASSLTGAEAFF. CDR3 DNA: TGTGCCAGCAGCTTAACGGGGGCTGAAGCTTTCTTT.

The chain links TRBV5-4 to TRBJ1-2; weak D call: TRBD1 (5 bases). This CDR3 comprises 14 residues. CDR1 is SGHNT, CDR2 YYREEE, per germline (reference sequence). Trimming cost V 1 base and J 4 bases, with 11 bases left between them. CDR3 loop: CASSLFRQTYGYTF. The CDR3 DNA reads TGTGCCAGCAGCTTGTTTCGACAGACCTATGGCTACACCTTC.

V and J are TRBV5-4 and TRBJ2-5; 7 bases fit TRBD1. V trimming: 0 bases; J trimming: 4 bases; junction bases outside the gene matches: 3. Per the germline V gene, CDR1 is SGHNT and CDR2 is YYREEE (reference sequence). CDR3 size: 14 residues. The CDR3 loop reads CASSLGQGLETQYF. CDR3 DNA sequence: TGTGCCAGCAGCTTGGGACAGGGTTTAGAGACCCAGTACTTC.

CDR3: CASSQTGEYGYTF. Written as DNA, the CDR3 is TGTGCCAGCTCCCAGACAGGGGAGTATGGCTACACCTTC. The chain carries TRBV18 and TRBJ1-2; 8 positions match TRBD1. CDR1 and CDR2 (germline): KGHSH, LQKENI. V lost 6 bases, J lost 5 bases, and 5 bases stayed unmatched. This CDR3 has 13 amino acids.

The chain has TRBV27 and TRBJ1-2, with TRBD1 matching over 7 bases. This CDR3 region has 13 residues. After removal of 3 bases from V and 5 bases from J, the junction contained 3 bases not matched to a gene. The germline V gene encodes CDR1 MNHEY and CDR2 SMNVEV (reference sequence). The CDR3 protein is CASSFPQGYGYTF. CDR3 nucleotide sequence: TGTGCCAGCAGTTTTCCACAGGGGTATGGCTACACCTTC.

V gene TRBV19 combines with J gene TRBJ2-6, with a weak D call TRBD1 (5 bases). Germline V lookup: CDR1 LNHDA, CDR2 SQIVND (reference sequence). This CDR3 spans 18 amino acids. Trimming pared 3 bases from V and 0 bases from J, leaving 15 bases between. The CDR3 loop reads CASSIRTFRYSGANVLTF. CDR3 DNA: TGTGCCAGTAGTATTAGGACATTCCGCTACTCTGGGGCCAACGTCCTGACTTTC.

The chain couples TRBV7-9 to TRBJ1-2; no definite D call. Looked up from germline, CDR1 is SEHNR and CDR2 is FQNEAQ (reference sequence). The CDR3 runs 18 residues. V shed 2 bases and J shed 3 bases, with 22 bases lying between them. CDR3 protein: CASSLCKEGCSPHYGYTF. CDR3 DNA sequence: TGTGCCAGCAGCTTATGCAAGGAGGGTTGCTCTCCGCACTATGGCTACACCTTC. The full variable domain, in which reference TRBV7-9 and TRBJ1-2 provide the parts outside the CDR3, is DTGVSQNPRHKITKRGQNVTFRCDPISEHNRLYWYRQTLGQGPEFLTYFQNEAQLEKSRLLSDRFSAERPKGSFSTLEIQRTEQGDSAMYLCASSLCKEGCSPHYGYTFGSGTRLTVV.

The CDR3, as DNA: TGTGCCAGCAGTGAACAGGTGAACTATGGCTACACCTTC. Translated: CASSEQVNYGYTF. J is TRBJ1-2 and V is TRBV2; D unresolved. The germline V gene encodes CDR1 SNHLY and CDR2 FYNNEI. The CDR3 totals 13 residues. The V and J ends lost 2 bases and 2 bases respectively, with 6 bases between them.

J is TRBJ1-2 and V is TRBV6-6; the D gene is possibly TRBD1 (6 bases). V was cut by 7 bases and J by 4 bases, with 16 bases left in between. The germline CDR1 and CDR2 sequences are MNHNY and SVGAGI (reference sequence). This CDR3 spans 14 amino acids. CDR3 coding DNA: TGTGCCAGCACCGAGGGGGGGGGCGGCTATGGCTACACCTTC. Translated: CASTEGGGGYGYTF.

The chain employs TRBV4-1 and TRBJ2-7; TRBD2 aligns across 9 bases. CDR1 and CDR2 from the germline V gene are MGHRA and YSYEKL. The J segment lost 10 bases and the V segment lost 0 bases, leaving 10 bases of the junction unmatched. There are 15 residues in the CDR3. CDR3 sequence: CASSQDGASGDQQYF. The CDR3 DNA sequence: TGCGCCAGCAGCCAAGATGGGGCTAGCGGGGACCAACAGTACTTC.